Shown below are 2 T cell receptor beta chains from a single sample sequenced in a study of breast tumors, draining lymph nodes, adjacent tissues. The lymph nodes were axillary draining lymph nodes from breast cancer patients. TCRdb independently ran MiXCR on the multiplex PCR reads; one entry per CDR3 protein. The sample has over 150,000 distinct CDR3 sequences, about 33% seen once; the top ten hold 4.3%. Source material: axillary lymph node tissue. Every receptor here comes from a female donor with breast cancer. Some clones in this sample may be carry-over from other donors' samples.

This clonotype was picked up many times. The chain recombines TRBV7-6 with TRBJ2-1; D might be TRBD2 (6 bases). The germline CDR1 and CDR2 sequences are SGHVS and FNYEAQ. The CDR3 is made up of 15 amino acids. V dropped 4 bases and J dropped 0 bases, with 10 bases sitting between them. CDR3 amino acids: CASSWDSSSYNEQFF. DNA for the CDR3: TGTGCCAGCAGCTGGGACTCCAGCTCCTACAATGAGCAGTTCTTC.

About this clonotype: This could be a read error, since a much larger clone is one nucleotide away. V is TRBV11-2 and J is TRBJ1-2; no reliable D call. The germline V gene has CDR1 SGHAT and CDR2 FQNNGV. The CDR3 has 16 residues. This CDR3 reads CASSLSFRTRFYGHTF. In DNA, the CDR3 is TGTGCCAGCAGCTTATCCTTTCGTACTAGGTTCTATGGCCACACCTTC.